Each of the 12 T cell receptor beta chains below was sequenced from the same sample in a study of cytomegalovirus exposure and HLA in healthy donors. The PCR used 60 Vbeta and 13 Jbeta primers. Measured with immunoSEQ multiplex PCR; TCRdb has only the in-frame clones, and not every one. The table includes more than 85,000 clones, more than 65% detected once. The specimen was PBMCs. Receptor source: a man aged 35 to 55 in good health and CMV-seropositive.

The CDR3 nucleotides are TGTGCCATCAGTGAGTCAGGGACAGGGGAGATAACGGGCTCCTACGAGCAGTACTTC. Translated: CAISESGTGEITGSYEQYF. The chain couples TRBV10-3 to TRBJ2-7; 10 bases map to TRBD1. Trimming removed 0 bases from V and 0 bases from J; junction bases left unmatched: 11. The CDR3 covers 19 residues. Germline assignment: CDR1 ENHRY and CDR2 SYGVKD.

The V call is TRBV4-3, the J call TRBJ2-3; D may be TRBD1 (5 bases). V was cut by 4 bases and J by 6 bases, with 14 bases left in between. The CDR3 runs 14 residues. From germline, CDR1 is LGHNA and CDR2 YSLEER. The CDR3 region is CASSRRRGSDTQYF. The CDR3 DNA reads as TGCGCCAGCAGCCGAAGAAGGGGCTCGGATACGCAGTATTTT.

The chain joins TRBV10-2 to TRBJ2-7, with 7 bases aligning to TRBD1. V lost 6 bases, J lost 6 bases, and 5 bases stayed unmatched. The germline V gene has CDR1 WSHSY and CDR2 SAAADI. The CDR3 consists of 12 residues. The CDR3 sequence: CASRGQSPEQYF. CDR3 in DNA: TGCGCCAGCAGGGGACAGTCCCCCGAGCAGTACTTC.

This clone was counted between two and nine times. The genes are TRBV19 and TRBJ1-3; 12 positions match TRBD1. J was trimmed by 9 bases and V by 6 bases; bases with no gene match: 9. This CDR3 region has 15 residues. Germline CDR1 LNHDA, CDR2 SQIVND (reference sequence). The CDR3 sequence is CASSTGTGGPRTIYF. As DNA, the CDR3 is TGTGCCAGTAGCACCGGGACAGGGGGCCCACGCACCATATATTTT. Variable domain in full (rest from reference TRBV19 and TRBJ1-3): DGGITQSPKYLFRKEGQNVTLSCEQNLNHDAMYWYRQDPGQGLRLIYYSQIVNDFQKGDIAEGYSVSREKKESFPLTVTSAQKNPTAFYLCASSTGTGGPRTIYFGEGSWLTVV.

V and J are TRBV4-2 and TRBJ1-1; D ambiguous. The V end was cut by 3 bases, the J end by 2 bases, with 10 bases between. This CDR3 contains 14 residues. CDR1 is LGHNA and CDR2 is YNFKEQ in the germline V gene. The CDR3 is CASSQGQENTEAFF. The CDR3 DNA reads TGTGCCAGCAGCCAGGGCCAGGAAAACACTGAAGCTTTCTTT.

CDR3 region: CASSLWRGGRTDTQYF. CDR3 bases: TGTGCCAGCAGTTTGTGGCGGGGGGGCCGGACAGATACGCAGTATTTT. The chain recombines TRBV27 with TRBJ2-3; TRBD2 aligns across 9 bases. Germline CDR1 is MNHEY and CDR2 is SMNVEV (reference sequence). V dropped 3 bases and J dropped 3; count of bases not matched to a gene: 7. CDR3 length: 16 residues.

This chain connects TRBV11-3 to TRBJ2-1, with D possibly matching TRBD2 (5 bases). Looked up from germline, CDR1 is SGHNT and CDR2 is YENEEA. V lost 5 bases and J lost 8, with 19 bases in between. The CDR3 totals 15 residues. CDR3 in amino acids: CASSPGDYPRDEQFF. CDR3 nucleotides: TGTGCCAGCAGCCCTGGTGACTACCCGCGCGATGAGCAGTTCTTC. Full variable domain (rest looked up from reference TRBV11-3 and TRBJ2-1): EAGVVQSPRYKIIEKKQPVAFWCNPISGHNTLYWYLQNLGQGPELLIRYENEEAVDDSQLPKDRFSAERLKGVDSTLKIQPAELGDSAVYLCASSPGDYPRDEQFFGPGTRLTVL.

With respect to this clone: One end of the junction varies from germline; a read error may be responsible. This rearrangement joins TRBV7-8 to TRBJ2-4, with 9 nucleotides matching TRBD1. Germline V gene sequence: CDR1 SGHVS, CDR2 FQNEAQ. The CDR3 covers 19 residues. CDR3 region: CASSLWDRDEGIAKNSQYF. Here the CDR3 DNA reads TGTGCCAGCAGCTTATGGGACAGGGATGAGGGGATAGCCAAAAACAGTCAGTACTTC.

Only one count was recorded for this clone. The chain carries TRBV4-3 and TRBJ2-7, with D hard to call. Per germline, CDR1 LGHNA and CDR2 YSLEER. The CDR3 has 14 amino acids. V lost 0 bases and J 1 base, leaving 7 bases between the germline ends. The CDR3 DNA reads as TGCGCCAGCAGCCAAGAGGCTCCATCCTACGAGCAGTACTTC. This encodes CASSQEAPSYEQYF.

This chain uses TRBV19 with TRBJ1-2, with D possibly TRBD1 on 5 matching bases. CDR3 length: 14 amino acids. The germline V and J ends were trimmed by 4 bases and 4 bases, with 13 bases remaining between them. From germline, CDR1 is LNHDA and CDR2 SQIVND (reference sequence). The CDR3 spells CASSTAGGIYGYTF. The CDR3 bases are TGTGCCAGTAGTACGGCCGGGGGAATCTATGGCTACACCTTC.

This clone has just a few counts. The chain carries TRBV28 and TRBJ1-3, with 7 bases matching TRBD1. Trimming removed 2 bases from V and 2 bases from J; junction bases left unmatched: 0. The CDR3 runs to 14 residues. Germline V gives CDR1 MDHEN, CDR2 SYDVKM. In DNA, the CDR3 is TGTGCCAGCAGTTTAGACAGGGCTGGAAACACCATATATTTT. Its translation: CASSLDRAGNTIYF.

The V call is TRBV9, the J call TRBJ2-1; 13 positions match TRBD2. CDR1 and CDR2 from the germline V gene are SGDLS and YYNGEE. The CDR3 consists of 18 residues. J was trimmed by 6 bases and V by 2 bases; bases with no gene match: 11. The DNA for the CDR3 is TGTGCCAGCAGCGTCGGGACTAGCGGGACAAGGGGTGGCAATGAGCAGTTCTTC. This translates into CASSVGTSGTRGGNEQFF.